This record looks at one T cell receptor (beta chain) sequence and its context. The data derive from a study of CXCR3-negative and CXCR3-positive naive CD8 T cells. All TRB cDNA libraries came from 5' RACE performed with UMI labels. TCRdb reanalyzed the 5' RACE reads and collapses them to one entry per CDR3 protein, without DNA. This sample contains 100,000 to 150,000 distinct CDR3 sequences. Germline V gene data show CDR1 as MGHDK and CDR2 as SYGVNS. This CDR3 spans 11 amino acids. Sequences were obtained from naive CXCR3- CD8+ T cells from blood. The subset: CD45RO-CCR7+CD27+CD95- naive CD8+ T cells lacking CXCR3 (TNR3-). This chain connects TRBV25-1 to TRBJ1-1. The source of this sequence is a human donor in good health. Some clones in this sample may be carry-over from other donors' samples. CDR3 residues: CASGVLEEAFF.